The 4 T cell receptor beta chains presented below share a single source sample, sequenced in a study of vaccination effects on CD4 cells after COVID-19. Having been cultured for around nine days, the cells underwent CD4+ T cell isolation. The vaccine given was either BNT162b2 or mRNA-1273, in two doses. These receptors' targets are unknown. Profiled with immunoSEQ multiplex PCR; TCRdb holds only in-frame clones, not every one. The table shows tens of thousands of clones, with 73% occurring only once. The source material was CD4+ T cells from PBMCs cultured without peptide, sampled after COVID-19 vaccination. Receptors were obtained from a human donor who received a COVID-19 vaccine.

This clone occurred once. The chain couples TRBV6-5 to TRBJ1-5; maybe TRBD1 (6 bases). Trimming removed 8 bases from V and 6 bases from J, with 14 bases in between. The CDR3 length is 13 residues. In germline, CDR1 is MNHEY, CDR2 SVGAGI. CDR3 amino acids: CASHGGPGQPQHF. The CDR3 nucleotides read TGTGCCAGCCATGGGGGGCCCGGTCAGCCCCAGCATTTT.

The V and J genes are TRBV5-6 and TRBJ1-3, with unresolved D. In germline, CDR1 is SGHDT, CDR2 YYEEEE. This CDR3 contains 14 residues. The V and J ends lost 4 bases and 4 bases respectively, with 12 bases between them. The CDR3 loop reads CASSHRVVGNTIYF. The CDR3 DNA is TGTGCCAGCAGCCACCGGGTGGTAGGAAACACCATATATTTT.

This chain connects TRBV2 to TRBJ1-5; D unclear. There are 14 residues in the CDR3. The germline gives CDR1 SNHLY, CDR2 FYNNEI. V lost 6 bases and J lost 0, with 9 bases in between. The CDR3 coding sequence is TGTGCCAGCAGACCCAGAAATAGCAATCAGCCCCAGCATTTT. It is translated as CASRPRNSNQPQHF. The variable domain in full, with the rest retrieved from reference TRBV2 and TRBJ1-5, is EPEVTQTPSHQVTQMGQEVILRCVPISNHLYFYWYRQILGQKVEFLVSFYNNEISEKSEIFDDQFSVERPDGSNFTLKIRSTKLEDSAMYFCASRPRNSNQPQHFGDGTRLSIL.

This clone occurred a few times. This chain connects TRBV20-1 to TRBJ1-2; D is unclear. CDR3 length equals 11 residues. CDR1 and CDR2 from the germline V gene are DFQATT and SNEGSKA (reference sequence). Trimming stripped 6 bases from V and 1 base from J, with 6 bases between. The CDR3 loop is CSADFNYGYTF. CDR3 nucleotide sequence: TGCAGTGCGGACTTTAACTATGGCTACACCTTC.